The clone carrying this T cell receptor beta chain has at least ten counts. This specimen belongs to a study of neurological immune-mediated disorders. The length of the CDR3 is 17 residues. The ends lost 5 bases at V and 3 bases at J; junction bases unmatched: 5. TCRdb reprocessed the 5' RACE reads with MiXCR, giving one entry per CDR3 protein. The sample lists roughly 31,000 distinct CDR3 sequences, around 21% occurring once. This receptor was identified in a man aged 50 to 59 with HTLV-1-associated myelopathy (HAM/TSP). The source material was CD4+ T cells from blood. The J gene is TRBJ2-1, the V gene TRBV12-3 or TRBV12-4, with 15 bases that match TRBD2. The CDR3 nucleotides read TGTGCCAGCAGTCCCGGGACTAGCGGGAGGATCTACAATGAGCAGTTCTTC. This encodes CASSPGTSGRIYNEQFF.